The text below deals with one T cell receptor (beta chain). Its specific antigen is unknown. Per-nucleotide qualities are absent, and no much larger clonotype sits a single base away. The data are from a study of T cell responses to AZD1222 COVID-19 vaccine (dated by TCRdb to the early 2020s). Turning to the overall study: TCR sequencing was performed for 233 trial participants, of whom approximately 200 were given two doses of AZD1222 and around 25 were given two doses of MenACWY control vaccine. Trial participants were enrolled into age subgroups of 18-55, 56-69 and 70-plus years, which contained about 150, 28 and 57 TCR-sequenced participants, respectively. Here is what the overall study found, with its caveats: No day 14 peak-response samples were available, so repertoires were characterized only after the peak T cell response. Conclusions about previously exposed vaccinees are limited because only six or seven AZD1222 recipients were SARS-CoV-2 seropositive at baseline. Spike-specific TCR breadth and depth rose significantly after two AZD1222 doses compared with day 0 and with MenACWY recipients. The 56-69-year group was small, and its depth increase did not reach significance, likely because of low power. CD4 TCRs associated with the vaccine covered the entire spike protein, and the dominant responses were in regions 160-218 and 743-854. Reportedly, almost half of the unique spike-specific TCRs recognized epitopes lying outside the regions that are mutated in the B.1.351 and B.1.1.7 variants. Participants were mostly white British, with more females than males. The authors suggested clonal diversity may have been underestimated.

The time point tag for this specimen amounts to: about 28 days (+/-7) after the second vaccine dose. AZD1222 recipients whose second dose came at about 4 weeks and those whose second dose came at about 12 weeks were combined into one group, since spike-specific TCR depth and breadth did not differ between the two schedules. The vaccinee samples were drawn from two UK trials, COV001 and COV002, one of which was a single-blind randomized controlled phase 2/3 trial testing AZD1222 (ChAdOx1 nCoV-19) in healthy adults. For TCRbeta chain sequencing, PBMC samples from trial participants were taken at day 0 and at day 28 after the second dose. The CDR3 regions of human TCRbeta chains were subjected to immunosequencing. On the study's bioinformatics: Repertoire TCRs were matched against a reference library of SARS-CoV-2-specific TCRs generated with the MIRA antigen-specificity platform. Breadth meant the fraction of unique TCRs that were SARS-CoV-2-associated, whereas depth meant the fraction of total T cells that were SARS-CoV-2-associated. Using the MIRA data, every spike-specific TCR was mapped to the spike region that the TCR reacted to and assigned to either a CD4 or a CD8 class. Log10-transformed breadth and depth values were compared by one-way ANOVA with Sidak's multiple comparisons tests. TCRdb provides this immuneACCESS table in a form limited to in-frame rearrangements. Some clones are lacking; in checked studies, under half of them reflect an unresolved V gene, and why the rest are absent is not known. Clone size and V and J calls were adopted from that table, with D and trimming inferred from the DNA. A total of 150,000 to 200,000 clones appear in this sample, about 91% of them only once. The ten top clones hold 1% to 1.5% of the sample.

Based on the germline V gene, the CDR1 and CDR2 sequences are SGHTA and FQGNSA. V gives up 5 bases and J gives up 5 bases, and the segment between their germline ends measures 9 bases. The CDR3 runs 12 residues from the cysteine to the phenylalanine. Only the CDR3 DNA is retained, 36 bases long and in frame from the first base. The specimen was peripheral blood, collected 28 days after the second AZD1222 dose. This receptor was taken from an adult who received the AZD1222 COVID-19 vaccine. This chain is built from TRBV7-2 and TRBJ2-5; the D segment might be TRBD1 or TRBD2, since each matches 5 bases. The DNA sequence reads TGTGCCAGCAGCCGGGGCCGGGAGACCCAGTACTTC. It encodes CASSRGRETQYF.